The entry below describes one T cell receptor beta chain. These data come from a study of blood T cell repertoires in COVID-19. For the study at large: From T cells, B-cell-depleted T cells, or PBMCs came the material, which was cDNA or gDNA.

V gave up 2 bases and J gave up 5 bases; unmatched junction bases: 5. The CDR3 extends over 15 amino acids. The germline CDR1 and CDR2 sequences are MNHEY and SMNVEV (reference sequence). Some clones are missing from TCRdb's copy, which holds only in-frame ones; the method was immunoSEQ multiplex PCR. The sample has more than 30,000 clones, around 90% seen once; the top ten hold 1.5% to 1.9%. Material: peripheral blood. The chain has TRBV27 and TRBJ2-1; 8 nucleotides align to TRBD2. The TCR comes from a man aged 55 to 70 with active COVID-19. As DNA, the CDR3 is TGTGCCAGCAGTTTAGGGCTAGCGGGTGACAATGAGCAGTTCTTC. It yields the protein CASSLGLAGDNEQFF.